What follows describes a single T cell receptor (beta chain). Its target is not known. After constant-region reverse-primer amplification, full-length variable regions underwent semi-nested PCR with Nested Universal Primer A. TCRdb re-called the 5' RACE reads with MiXCR, one entry per CDR3 protein. The sample holds tens of thousands of distinct CDR3 sequences, about a quarter seen once. Purified naive CD4+ T cells were depleted of CD25+ Tregs. Study-wide results and caveats: Larger-cohort validation covered only one TCR beta V-J rearrangement.

This CDR3 region has 11 residues. Trimming removed 1 base at V and 14 bases at J, with 9 bases between. The V call is TRBV12-3 or TRBV12-4, the J call TRBJ2-1; possible D gene TRBD1, 5 bases. Sequencing input: naive CD4+ T cells sorted from a lymph node. This sample's subset: naive CD4+ T cells, CD4+CD45RA+CD25-. The sequence was obtained from a female donor with breast cancer. CDR3: CASSLGQSEFF. In DNA form, the CDR3 reads TGTGCCAGCAGTTTAGGACAGTCTGAGTTCTTC.